Presented here are 3 T cell receptor beta chains from one specimen sequenced in a study of shared T cell receptors in the human thymus. Libraries were prepared by immunoSEQ multiplex PCR; TCRdb keeps only in-frame clonotypes and omits some of them. Found here are roughly 700,000 clones, 88% of them singletons; the top ten hold 0.01%. The sample was also reused in another study, on human thymus T cells.

Sequencing input: thymocytes. These receptors were taken from a boy less than two years old with a congenital heart defect.

The V call is TRBV19, the J call TRBJ2-7; 12 bases are shared with TRBD2. Germline V lookup: CDR1 LNHDA, CDR2 SQIVND (reference sequence). V lost 8 bases, J lost 7 bases, and 24 bases stayed unmatched. The CDR3 spans 19 residues. The CDR3 nucleotides read TGTGCCAGTGCCAGAGGGGCTAGCGGGAGGGGCCGCCTCCCCGGGGAGCAGTACTTC. It is translated as CASARGASGRGRLPGEQYF.

The rearrangement joins TRBV14 to TRBJ2-7, with TRBD2 as a possible D gene (5 bases). The CDR3 consists of 16 residues. Between the trimmed V and J ends, which lost 4 bases and 5 bases, there was a span of 21 bases. Germline-derived CDR1 and CDR2 are SGHDN and FVKESK. CDR3 in DNA: TGTGCCAGCAGCCGCTCCCCCCGTGGGAGTGTTAACGAGCAGTACTTC. It translates to CASSRSPRGSVNEQYF.

The V gene is TRBV6-1, the J gene TRBJ1-1, with 8 bases that match TRBD1. Germline V gene data show CDR1 as MNHNS and CDR2 as SASEGT. The CDR3 sequence is 15 residues long. V dropped 4 bases and J dropped 1; count of bases not matched to a gene: 5. CDR3 sequence: CASSAYRGENTEAFF. The CDR3 nucleotides are TGTGCCAGCAGTGCCTACAGGGGGGAGAACACTGAAGCTTTCTTT.